The rows below give T cell receptor beta chains drawn from one sample of a study of tissue T cells after allogeneic stem cell transplantation. Here immunoSEQ multiplex PCR was the method, and the copy in TCRdb shows in-frame clones only, minus some. Of 25,000 to 35,000 clones listed, roughly 85% are singletons. Sequencing used blood, obtained before transplantation. The receptors shown here come from a woman aged 18 to 55 who later had graft-versus-host disease after an allogeneic stem cell transplant. Each CDR3 is given with its conserved first and last residue. The D gene is left open where the match is weak. Clone size is shown for a subset of rows, as once, few, many or a class of expanded clone.

d_call	v_call	j_call	clone_size	cdr3_aa	cdr3_nt
.	TRBV25-1	TRBJ1-1	few	CASSDYRGTEAFF	TGTGCCAGCAGCGACTATAGGGGGACTGAAGCTTTCTTT
TRBD2	TRBV6-4	TRBJ2-3	.	CASSEGGGADTQYF	TGTGCCAGCAGTGAAGGCGGGGGGGCAGATACGCAGTATTTT
.	TRBV5-4	TRBJ2-7	.	CASSLKRGTITHEQYF	TGTGCCAGCAGCTTGAAAAGGGGGACTATCACCCACGAGCAGTACTTC
TRBD1	TRBV10-1	TRBJ2-1	.	CASSDHRGYNEQFF	TGCGCCAGCAGTGACCACAGGGGTTATAATGAGCAGTTCTTC
TRBD2	TRBV24-1	TRBJ2-1	.	CATSDSGGLTDNEQFF	TGTGCCACCAGTGATTCTGGGGGACTAACAGACAATGAGCAGTTCTTC
TRBD2	TRBV5-6	TRBJ2-5	.	CASSFRDYPQETQYF	TGTGCCAGCAGCTTCCGGGACTATCCCCAAGAGACCCAGTACTTC
TRBD1	TRBV19	TRBJ1-1	.	CASSAQANRQGRWTEAFF	TGTGCCAGTAGTGCTCAAGCCAACAGACAGGGGAGGTGGACTGAAGCTTTCTTT
TRBD1	TRBV27	TRBJ2-7	.	CASSQTPGTDYEQYF	TGTGCCAGCTCCCAGACCCCCGGGACAGACTACGAGCAGTACTTC
TRBD1	TRBV24-1	TRBJ2-3	once	CATSDTTGLSTDTQYF	TGTGCCACCAGTGACACGACAGGGCTCAGCACAGATACGCAGTATTTT
.	TRBV2	TRBJ1-2	.	CASSEERGGSYGYTF	TGTGCCAGCAGTGAAGAGAGGGGGGGAAGCTATGGCTACACCTTC
.	TRBV6-5	TRBJ2-7	.	CASKNSDLGEQYF	TGTGCCAGCAAGAACTCTGATTTAGGAGAGCAGTACTTC
.	TRBV5-1	TRBJ2-2	.	CASSLKEQDTGELFF	TGCGCCAGCAGCTTGAAGGAGCAGGACACCGGGGAGCTGTTTTTT
TRBD1	TRBV5-4	TRBJ1-2	.	CASSLKSGTGNYGYTF	TGTGCCAGCAGTCTGAAATCCGGGACAGGGAACTATGGCTACACCTTC
.	TRBV5-1	TRBJ2-7	.	CASSPRAPRPYEQYF	TGCGCCAGCAGCCCGCGGGCCCCCCGGCCCTACGAGCAGTACTTC
.	TRBV5-4	TRBJ1-1	once	CASSLGGSQSRNTEAFF	TGTGCCAGCAGCTTGGGGGGTTCCCAATCAAGGAACACTGAAGCTTTCTTT
TRBD1	TRBV12-3/TRBV12-4	TRBJ1-1	.	CASSRQGTTEAFF	TGTGCCAGCAGCCGACAGGGAACCACTGAAGCTTTCTTT
.	TRBV7-9	TRBJ2-7	.	CASSSPGTSYEQYF	TGTGCCAGCAGCTCACCCGGGACCAGCTACGAGCAGTACTTC
.	TRBV4-3	TRBJ2-6	.	CASSQESGSGANVLTF	TGCGCCAGCAGCCAAGAGAGTGGCTCTGGGGCCAACGTCCTGACTTTC
.	TRBV7-9	TRBJ1-5	.	CASSPSGTFQPQHF	TGTGCCAGCAGCCCTTCAGGGACGTTTCAGCCCCAGCATTTT
.	TRBV3-1/TRBV3-2	TRBJ1-2	.	CASSYRWGGDGYTF	TGTGCCAGCAGCTACAGGTGGGGTGGCGATGGCTACACCTTC
.	TRBV12-3/TRBV12-4	TRBJ1-1	.	CASSQYGNTEAFF	TGTGCCAGCAGTCAATATGGGAACACTGAAGCTTTCTTT
.	TRBV28	TRBJ1-2	.	CASSFHVKANYGYTF	TGTGCCAGCAGTTTTCATGTAAAAGCTAACTATGGCTACACCTTC
.	TRBV19	TRBJ1-6	.	CASMDTRDSVYNSPLHF	TGTGCCAGTATGGATACCCGGGACTCAGTCTATAATTCACCCCTCCACTTT
.	TRBV19	TRBJ2-3	.	CASSIPLPTDTQYF	TGTGCCAGTAGTATACCACTTCCCACAGATACGCAGTATTTT
.	TRBV18	TRBJ1-5	few	CASSLPLPGGNQPQHF	TGTGCCAGCTCCCTACCGCTACCAGGAGGCAATCAGCCCCAGCATTTT
TRBD2	TRBV6-4	TRBJ2-1	.	CASSDSGTSGSQFF	TGTGCCAGCAGTGACTCGGGGACTAGCGGCTCCCAGTTCTTC
.	TRBV5-8	TRBJ1-1	.	CASSSRDTEAFF	TGTGCCAGCAGCTCAAGGGACACTGAAGCTTTCTTT
TRBD1	TRBV7-2	TRBJ2-7	.	CASRIHRDSYEQYF	TGTGCCAGCAGGATCCACCGGGACAGCTACGAGCAGTACTTC
.	TRBV5-4	TRBJ1-2	.	CASSLKAGGYTF	TGTGCCAGCAGCTTGAAGGCCGGAGGCTACACCTTC
TRBD1	TRBV4-1	TRBJ1-5	few	CASSQVGTGNNQPQHF	TGCGCCAGCAGCCAAGTGGGGACAGGAAACAATCAGCCCCAGCATTTT
.	TRBV20-1	TRBJ2-3	.	CSASEGRSRGGPSTDTQYF	TGCAGTGCTAGTGAGGGGCGGTCCCGGGGCGGTCCCAGCACAGATACGCAGTATTTT
.	TRBV9	TRBJ1-1	.	CASSRGGDTEAFF	TGTGCCAGCAGCAGGGGAGGGGACACTGAAGCTTTCTTT
.	TRBV28	TRBJ1-1	.	CASRATNLNTEAFF	TGTGCCAGCAGGGCTACAAATCTAAACACTGAAGCTTTCTTT
TRBD1	TRBV2	TRBJ1-2	.	CASSEDRRDGYTF	TGTGCCAGCAGCGAGGACAGGAGGGATGGCTACACCTTC
.	TRBV7-2	TRBJ2-5	.	CASFDLRGVETQYF	TGTGCCAGCTTCGACCTCCGCGGGGTTGAGACCCAGTACTTC
.	TRBV7-2	TRBJ1-2	.	CASSLVAGASGGYTF	TGTGCCAGCAGCTTAGTCGCGGGGGCTTCGGGAGGCTACACCTTC
.	TRBV27	TRBJ2-2	.	CASRVAANTGELFF	TGTGCCAGCAGAGTAGCTGCGAACACCGGGGAGCTGTTTTTT
.	TRBV15	TRBJ2-3	few	CATSRGFSEDTDTQYF	TGTGCCACCAGCAGAGGATTTTCGGAAGACACAGATACGCAGTATTTT
.	TRBV28	TRBJ2-7	.	CASTNGAGEQYF	TGTGCCAGCACAAACGGAGCGGGCGAGCAGTACTTC
TRBD1	TRBV19	TRBJ1-5	.	CASRIPGTGINQPQHF	TGTGCCAGTAGAATTCCCGGGACAGGGATCAATCAGCCCCAGCATTTT
TRBD1	TRBV7-6	TRBJ2-2	once	CASSFRDRGGTGELFF	TGTGCCAGCAGCTTTAGGGACAGGGGGGGCACCGGGGAGCTGTTTTTT
TRBD1	TRBV15	TRBJ1-3	.	CATSRDDRARSGNTIYF	TGTGCCACCAGCAGAGATGACAGGGCCCGCTCTGGAAACACCATATATTTT
TRBD1	TRBV7-9	TRBJ2-4	.	CASSTGQQLLAKNIQYF	TGTGCCAGCAGCACGGGACAGCAGTTACTAGCCAAAAACATTCAGTACTTC
TRBD1	TRBV7-9	TRBJ2-1	.	CASSSRDSTYNEQFF	TGTGCCAGCAGCTCCCGGGACAGCACCTACAATGAGCAGTTCTTC
TRBD2	TRBV3-1/TRBV3-2	TRBJ2-1	once	CASSIPSGSYNEQFF	TGTGCCAGCAGCATTCCTAGCGGCTCCTACAATGAGCAGTTCTTC
.	TRBV27	TRBJ1-5	.	CASSLVGQPQHF	TGTGCCAGCAGTTTGGTTGGTCAGCCCCAGCATTTT